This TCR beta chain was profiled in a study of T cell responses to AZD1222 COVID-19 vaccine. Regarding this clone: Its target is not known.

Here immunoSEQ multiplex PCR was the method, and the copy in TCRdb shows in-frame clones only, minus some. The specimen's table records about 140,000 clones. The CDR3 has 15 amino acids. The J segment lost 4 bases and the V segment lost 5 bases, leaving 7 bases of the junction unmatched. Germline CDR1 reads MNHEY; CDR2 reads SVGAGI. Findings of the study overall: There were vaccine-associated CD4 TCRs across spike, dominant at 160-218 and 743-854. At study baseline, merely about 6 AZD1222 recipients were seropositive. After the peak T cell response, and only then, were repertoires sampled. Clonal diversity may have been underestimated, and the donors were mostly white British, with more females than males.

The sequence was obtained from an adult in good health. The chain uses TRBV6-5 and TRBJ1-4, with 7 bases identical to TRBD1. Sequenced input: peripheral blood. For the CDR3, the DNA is TGTGCCAGCAGTCAACGGGACAGAAATAATGAAAAACTGTTTTTT. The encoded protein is CASSQRDRNNEKLFF.